A single sample is the source of the 26 T cell receptor beta chains below, sequenced in a study of Ad26.COV2.S vaccination and SARS-CoV-2 variants. TCRdb keeps only in-frame clones here, not all; method: immunoSEQ multiplex PCR. The repertoire holds about 180,000 clones, with around 88% as singletons. The sample consisted of peripheral blood, taken after recovery from COVID-19. These receptors originate from a human donor who had recovered from COVID-19.

The gene calls are TRBV5-1 and TRBJ2-3; no clear D gene. V lost 4 bases to trimming and J lost 4 bases, with 10 bases between them. Germline V gene data show CDR1 as SGHRS and CDR2 as YFSETQ. This CDR3 comprises 13 residues. For the CDR3, the DNA is TGCGCCAGCAGCCCCCCGGAAGCAGATACGCAGTATTTT. Its translation is CASSPPEADTQYF.

V and J are TRBV5-6 and TRBJ2-3; TRBD1 matches at 8 bases. J gave up 2 bases and V 3 bases, and 5 bases lay outside the gene matches. Germline CDR1 is SGHDT and CDR2 is YYEEEE. CDR3 length equals 15 residues. The CDR3 bases are TGTGCCAGCAGCTGGACAGGGAAGTTCACAGATACGCAGTATTTT. Encoded protein: CASSWTGKFTDTQYF. The complete variable domain, with remaining parts taken from reference TRBV5-6 and TRBJ2-3, reads DAGVTQSPTHLIKTRGQQVTLRCSPKSGHDTVSWYQQALGQGPQFIFQYYEEEERQRGNFPDRFSGHQFPNYSSELNVNALLLGDSALYLCASSWTGKFTDTQYFGPGTRLTVL.

This chain links TRBV19 with TRBJ1-3; tentatively, D is TRBD1 (5 bases). CDR3 length: 15 amino acids. With 2 bases removed from V and 0 bases from J, the gap between germline ends came to 8 bases. Germline CDR1 LNHDA, CDR2 SQIVND (reference sequence). CDR3 protein: CASSIQGSSGNTIYF. The CDR3 nucleotides are TGTGCCAGTAGTATACAGGGAAGCTCTGGAAACACCATATATTTT.

V gene TRBV27 combines with J gene TRBJ1-2; 7 bases line up with TRBD1. The CDR3 sequence is 15 residues long. Germline V gene lookup returns CDR1 MNHEY and CDR2 SMNVEV (reference sequence). The V and J ends lost 0 bases and 3 bases, in that order; junction bases with no gene match: 4. The CDR3 spells CASSLSATGHYGYTF. In nucleotides, the CDR3 is TGTGCCAGCAGTTTATCGGCGACAGGGCACTATGGCTACACCTTC.

This chain uses TRBV15 with TRBJ2-2; D unclear. The germline V gene has CDR1 LNHNV and CDR2 YYDKDF (reference sequence). Trimming took 0 bases from V and 0 from J, leaving 14 bases between them. This CDR3 is built from 18 residues. The CDR3 spells CATSRDQRRYANTGELFF. Written as DNA, the CDR3 is TGTGCCACCAGCAGAGATCAGAGGCGATACGCGAACACCGGGGAGCTGTTTTTT.

V and J are TRBV3-1 (or the pseudogene TRBV3-2) and TRBJ1-5, with D perhaps matching TRBD1 (6 bases). CDR1 LGHDT and CDR2 YNNKEL come from the germline V gene (reference sequence). The CDR3 contains 17 residues. Trimming removed 1 base from V and 2 bases from J, with 15 bases in between. In DNA form, the CDR3 reads TGTGCCAGCAGCCAAGGAAGGAGGGGGGGTCGCAATCAGCCCCAGCATTTT. Its protein is CASSQGRRGGRNQPQHF.

This chain connects TRBV7-6 to TRBJ2-1; weak D call: TRBD2 (6 bases). The CDR3 spans 13 residues. V dropped 11 bases and J dropped 3 bases, with 14 bases sitting between them. Germline-derived CDR1 and CDR2 are SGHVS and FNYEAQ. The CDR3, as DNA: TGTGCCGTCACGGGACTCCTCTACAATGAGCAGTTCTTC. Translation: CAVTGLLYNEQFF.

This clone was counted between two and nine times. J is TRBJ1-2 and V is TRBV7-9, with D hard to call. The CDR3 spans 13 residues. The V and J ends lost 7 bases and 2 bases respectively, with 11 bases between them. Germline CDR1 SEHNR, CDR2 FQNEAQ (reference sequence). The CDR3 loop is CASKGTANYGYTF. The CDR3 nucleotides read TGTGCCAGCAAGGGAACAGCGAACTATGGCTACACCTTC. The full variable domain, completed using reference TRBV7-9 and TRBJ1-2, is DTGVSQNPRHKITKRGQNVTFRCDPISEHNRLYWYRQTLGQGPEFLTYFQNEAQLEKSRLLSDRFSAERPKGSFSTLEIQRTEQGDSAMYLCASKGTANYGYTFGSGTRLTVV.

The chain is built from TRBV7-9 and TRBJ2-1, with 8 bases matching TRBD1. The trim removed 5 bases at V and 7 bases at J, leaving 7 bases unmatched. Germline-derived CDR1 and CDR2 are SEHNR and FQNEAQ (reference sequence). CDR3 length equals 14 residues. CDR3 coding DNA: TGTGCCAGCAGCCCAGGGGGCGCAAGAAATGAGCAGTTCTTC. Translation gives CASSPGGARNEQFF.

The rearrangement links TRBV4-2 to TRBJ2-7; D is uncertain. Trimming cost V 1 base and J 2 bases, with 6 bases left between them. The CDR3 loop spans 13 amino acids. Per the germline V gene, CDR1 is LGHNA and CDR2 is YNFKEQ. The CDR3 region has the DNA TGTGCCAGCAGCCAAGGACAAACCTACGAGCAGTACTTC. As protein: CASSQGQTYEQYF.

The chain is built from TRBV5-5 and TRBJ1-1; a possible D gene is TRBD1 (5 bases). The CDR3 runs to 12 residues. The V end lost 4 bases, the J end lost 3 bases, and 7 bases lay between the germline ends. Germline V CDR1 and CDR2: SGHKS, YYEKEE (reference sequence). The CDR3 sequence: CASSRGYTEAFF. CDR3 nucleotides: TGTGCCAGCAGCAGGGGTTACACTGAAGCTTTCTTT.

The chain joins TRBV7-2 to TRBJ2-1; D unresolved. CDR3 length: 12 residues. V gave up 7 bases and J gave up 3 bases, with 7 bases separating them. CDR1 SGHTA and CDR2 FQGNSA come from the germline V gene. The chain's CDR3 is CASTADYNEQFF. The CDR3 region has the DNA TGTGCCAGCACAGCAGACTACAATGAGCAGTTCTTC.

This CDR3 is CAISALRDDTQYF. The CDR3, as DNA: TGTGCCATCAGTGCGTTGCGGGATGATACGCAGTATTTT. This chain connects TRBV10-3 to TRBJ2-3; the D gene is possibly TRBD2 (6 bases). The CDR3 sequence is 13 residues long. Per germline, CDR1 ENHRY and CDR2 SYGVKD. Trimming pared 4 bases from V and 6 bases from J, leaving 11 bases between.

The V and J genes are TRBV14 and TRBJ1-1; D gene ambiguous. This CDR3 region has 15 residues. The germline V and J ends were trimmed by 2 bases and 4 bases, with 14 bases remaining between them. CDR1 SGHDN and CDR2 FVKESK come from the germline V gene. The CDR3 DNA reads TGTGCCAGCAGCCAATCTTCCGGTATTATCACTGAAGCTTTCTTT. Translated: CASSQSSGIITEAFF.

The chain combines TRBV3-1 (or the pseudogene TRBV3-2) with TRBJ1-1; D is unresolved. Germline V CDR1 and CDR2: LGHDT, YNNKEL (reference sequence). V was cut by 0 bases and J by 2 bases, with 7 bases left in between. This CDR3 has 14 residues. The DNA of the CDR3 is TGTGCCAGCAGCCAAGAGGCAGTTAACACTGAAGCTTTCTTT. Its protein product is CASSQEAVNTEAFF.

The gene calls are TRBV7-2 and TRBJ2-3; 11 bases are a match to TRBD2. The CDR3 covers 18 residues. CDR1 and CDR2 from the germline V gene are SGHTA and FQGNSA. V was pared by 2 bases and J by 2 bases, with 9 bases of the junction left unmatched. The CDR3 coding sequence is TGTGCCAGCAGCTTAAATAGACTAGCGGGACCTTTCACAGATACGCAGTATTTT. This translates into CASSLNRLAGPFTDTQYF.

The rearrangement links TRBV19 to TRBJ2-7; 8 bases match TRBD1. With V trimmed by 6 bases and J by 3 bases, 7 bases remained unmatched. This CDR3 contains 14 residues. Germline V CDR1 and CDR2: LNHDA, SQIVND (reference sequence). The CDR3 loop is CASSRQGSNYEQYF. The CDR3, as DNA: TGTGCCAGTAGCAGACAGGGGTCTAACTACGAGCAGTACTTC.

The rearrangement uses TRBV7-8 and TRBJ2-7; no clear D. Trimming shortened V by 1 base and J by 6 bases, and 13 bases separated the two germline ends. The CDR3 covers 14 residues. CDR1 and CDR2 (germline): SGHVS, FQNEAQ. The CDR3 spells CASSLEITEAEQYF. The CDR3 DNA sequence: TGTGCCAGCAGCTTAGAGATAACAGAGGCCGAGCAGTACTTC.

This rearrangement joins TRBV5-1 to TRBJ2-5, with D perhaps assigned TRBD1 or TRBD2 (5 bases each). V was pared by 0 bases and J by 2 bases, with 8 bases between. The germline V gene has CDR1 SGHRS and CDR2 YFSETQ. This CDR3 is built from 14 residues. CDR3 nucleotide sequence: TGCGCCAGCAGCTTGGCGGGGCCGCAAGAGACCCAGTACTTC. It yields the protein CASSLAGPQETQYF.

The chain recombines TRBV14 with TRBJ2-7; unclear D gene. Germline CDR1 reads SGHDN; CDR2 reads FVKESK. Trimming stripped 3 bases from V and 3 bases from J, with 6 bases between. CDR3 length: 12 amino acids. This CDR3 is CASSQWGYEQYF. CDR3 DNA sequence: TGTGCCAGCAGCCAGTGGGGCTACGAGCAGTACTTC.

The J gene is TRBJ1-1, the V gene TRBV5-6, with D possibly being TRBD1 (6 bases). V was shortened by 0 bases and J by 8 bases, with 11 bases between the two germline ends. CDR1 is SGHDT, CDR2 YYEEEE, per germline. The CDR3 is 13 amino acids. This CDR3 reads CASSLADSLEAFF. The DNA of the CDR3 is TGTGCCAGCAGCTTGGCGGACAGTCTGGAAGCTTTCTTT.

The rearrangement links TRBV7-2 to TRBJ2-5; D not resolved. The CDR3 length is 11 residues. Germline CDR1 is SGHTA and CDR2 is FQGNSA. Trimming shortened V by 3 bases and J by 5 bases, and 4 bases separated the two germline ends. The CDR3 spells CASSFGETQYF. CDR3 nucleotide sequence: TGTGCCAGCAGCTTCGGGGAGACCCAGTACTTC.

The gene calls are TRBV7-8 and TRBJ1-4, with 9 bases lining up with TRBD1. The germline V gene encodes CDR1 SGHVS and CDR2 FQNEAQ. CDR3 length equals 19 residues. The trim removed 2 bases at V and 4 bases at J, leaving 14 bases unmatched. The CDR3 protein is CASSLRPLRQGELNEKLFF. The DNA for the CDR3 is TGTGCCAGCAGCTTAAGGCCCCTGCGACAGGGGGAACTTAATGAAAAACTGTTTTTT.

This clone has a single count. The chain recombines TRBV10-2 with TRBJ2-3, with D maybe TRBD2 (5 bases). V was cut by 6 bases and J by 3 bases, with 13 bases left in between. Germline lookup yields CDR1 WSHSY and CDR2 SAAADI. The CDR3 consists of 14 residues. In DNA form, the CDR3 reads TGCGCCAGCAGGAGCGGAGACCATACAGATACGCAGTATTTT. Amino acids: CASRSGDHTDTQYF.

The gene calls are TRBV5-6 and TRBJ2-5, with D tentatively TRBD2 (5 bases). Trimming pared 3 bases from V and 2 bases from J, leaving 11 bases between. Germline CDR1 reads SGHDT; CDR2 reads YYEEEE. This CDR3 region has 14 residues. The DNA for the CDR3 is TGTGCCAGCAGCTCCCCGGGAAGGCAAGAGACCCAGTACTTC. It encodes CASSSPGRQETQYF.

The chain carries TRBV6-6 and TRBJ2-4; D perhaps matches TRBD1 (6 bases). CDR3 length: 13 residues. Looked up from germline, CDR1 is MNHNY and CDR2 is SVGAGI (reference sequence). Trimming removed 2 bases from V and 7 bases from J, with 9 bases in between. CDR3 nucleotides: TGTGCCAGCAGTTACCCAGGGGTCAACATTCAGTACTTC. This codes for CASSYPGVNIQYF.